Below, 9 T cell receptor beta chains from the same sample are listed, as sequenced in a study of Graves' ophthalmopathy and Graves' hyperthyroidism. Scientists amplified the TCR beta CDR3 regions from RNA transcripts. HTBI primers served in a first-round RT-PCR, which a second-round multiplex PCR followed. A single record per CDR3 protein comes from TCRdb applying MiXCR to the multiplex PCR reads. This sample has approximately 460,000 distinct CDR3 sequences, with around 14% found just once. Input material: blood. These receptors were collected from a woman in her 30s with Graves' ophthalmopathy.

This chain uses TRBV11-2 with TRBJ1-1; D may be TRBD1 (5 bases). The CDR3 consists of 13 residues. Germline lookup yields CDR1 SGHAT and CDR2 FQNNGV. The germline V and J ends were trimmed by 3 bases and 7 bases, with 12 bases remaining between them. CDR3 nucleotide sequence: TGTGCCAGCAGCTTCGCAGGGAGTGTTGAAGCTTTCTTT. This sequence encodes CASSFAGSVEAFF.

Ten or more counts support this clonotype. Written as DNA, the CDR3 is TGTGCCAGCAGCACTCCCGGACAGGGCGGTGGCTACACCTTC. It yields the protein CASSTPGQGGGYTF. The rearrangement links TRBV6-1 to TRBJ1-2; 8 bases line up with TRBD1. Germline V gene sequence: CDR1 MNHNS, CDR2 SASEGT. V lost 6 bases and J lost 7; bases outside the gene matches: 10. The CDR3 spans 14 residues.

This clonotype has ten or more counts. This CDR3 is CSARGRDSGDAGELFF. The CDR3 DNA reads TGCAGTGCTAGAGGCCGGGACTCAGGAGACGCCGGGGAGCTGTTTTTT. V is TRBV20-1 and J is TRBJ2-2, with D possibly matching TRBD2 (6 bases). The germline V gene encodes CDR1 DFQATT and CDR2 SNEGSKA (reference sequence). The CDR3 contains 16 residues. Trimming pared 1 base from V and 6 bases from J, leaving 18 bases between.

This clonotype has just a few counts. The CDR3 DNA is TGTGCCAGCAGTGCCCGGACAGGGGGGAACATTCAGTACTTC. Residues: CASSARTGGNIQYF. The V and J genes are TRBV6-1 and TRBJ2-4, with TRBD1 matching 10 bases. After removal of 4 bases from V and 7 bases from J, the junction contained 4 bases not matched to a gene. The V gene's germline CDR1 is MNHNS and CDR2 SASEGT. The CDR3 length is 14 residues.

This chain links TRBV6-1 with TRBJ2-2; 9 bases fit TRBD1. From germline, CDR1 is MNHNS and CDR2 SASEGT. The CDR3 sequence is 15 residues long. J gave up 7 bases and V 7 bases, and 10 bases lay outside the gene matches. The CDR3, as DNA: TGTGCCAGCACCGGAAGGGGACAGGGAGTCGGGGAGCTGTTTTTT. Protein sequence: CASTGRGQGVGELFF.

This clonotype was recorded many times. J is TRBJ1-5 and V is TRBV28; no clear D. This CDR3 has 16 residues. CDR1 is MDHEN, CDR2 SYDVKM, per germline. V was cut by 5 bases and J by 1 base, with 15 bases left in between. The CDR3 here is CASSISLIRSNQPQHF. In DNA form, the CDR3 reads TGTGCCAGCAGTATTAGTCTTATAAGGAGCAATCAGCCCCAGCATTTT.

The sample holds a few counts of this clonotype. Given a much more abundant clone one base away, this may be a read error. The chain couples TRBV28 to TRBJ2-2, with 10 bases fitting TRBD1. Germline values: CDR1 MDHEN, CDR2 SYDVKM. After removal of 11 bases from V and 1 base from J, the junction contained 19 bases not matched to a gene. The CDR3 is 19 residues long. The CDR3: CACLRDRGRQGGNTGELFF. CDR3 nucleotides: TGTGCCTGCCTACGGGACAGGGGACGACAGGGTGGGAACACCGGGGAGCTGTTTTTT.

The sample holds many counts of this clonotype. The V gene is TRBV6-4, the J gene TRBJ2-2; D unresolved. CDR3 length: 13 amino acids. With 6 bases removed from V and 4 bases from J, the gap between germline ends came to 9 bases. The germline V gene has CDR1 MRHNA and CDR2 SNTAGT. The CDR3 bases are TGTGCCAGCAGCCTAGATACCACCGGGGAGCTGTTTTTT. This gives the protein CASSLDTTGELFF.

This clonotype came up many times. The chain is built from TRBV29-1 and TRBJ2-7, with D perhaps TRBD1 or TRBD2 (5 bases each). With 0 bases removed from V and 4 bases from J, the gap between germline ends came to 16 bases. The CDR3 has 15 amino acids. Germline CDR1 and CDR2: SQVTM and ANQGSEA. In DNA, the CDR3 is TGCAGCGTTGAAGACCCCCGTGGGGGTCGGTACGAGCAGTACTTC. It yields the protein CSVEDPRGGRYEQYF.